This T cell receptor beta chain was documented in a study of PD-1 blockade in classical Hodgkin lymphoma. Looked up from germline, CDR1 is MRHNA and CDR2 is SNTAGT. This CDR3 contains 13 residues. Deletions cut 4 bases from V and 7 bases from J, with 11 bases between. The protocol was immunoSEQ multiplex PCR, while the TCRdb copy is restricted to in-frame clones and leaves out a portion. The table has just under 65,000 clones, roughly 92% seen once. Time point indicated: cycle 4 day 1 (C4D1), after 6 weeks of nivolumab. There was relapse after autologous stem cell transplantation in every patient, and there was variation in brentuximab vedotin exposure.

This sequence was found in a human donor with classical Hodgkin lymphoma. The chain employs TRBV6-4 and TRBJ1-5; no clear D gene. The specimen was peripheral blood mononuclear cells (PBMCs), collected before the fourth cycle of nivolumab. CDR3 loop: CASSGLTRQPQHF. The CDR3, as DNA: TGTGCCAGCAGTGGACTTACGAGGCAGCCCCAGCATTTT.